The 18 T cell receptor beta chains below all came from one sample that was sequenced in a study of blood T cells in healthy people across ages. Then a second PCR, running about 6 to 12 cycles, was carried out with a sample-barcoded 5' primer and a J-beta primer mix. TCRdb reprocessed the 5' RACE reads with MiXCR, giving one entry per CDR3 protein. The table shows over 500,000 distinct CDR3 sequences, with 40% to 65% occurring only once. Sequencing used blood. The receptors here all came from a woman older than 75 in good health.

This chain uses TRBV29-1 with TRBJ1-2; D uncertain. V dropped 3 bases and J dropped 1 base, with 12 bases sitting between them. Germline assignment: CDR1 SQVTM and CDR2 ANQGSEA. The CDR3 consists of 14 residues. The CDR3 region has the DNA TGCAGCGTTGAGAATGCAGGAGTTAACTATGGCTACACCTTC. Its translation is CSVENAGVNYGYTF.

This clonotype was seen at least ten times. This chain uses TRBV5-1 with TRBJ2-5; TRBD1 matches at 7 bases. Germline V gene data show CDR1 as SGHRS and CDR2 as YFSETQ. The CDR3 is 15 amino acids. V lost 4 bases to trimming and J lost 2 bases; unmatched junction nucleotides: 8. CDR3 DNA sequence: TGCGCCAGCAGCGTAAACCCGGGACAGCAAGAGACCCAGTACTTC. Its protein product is CASSVNPGQQETQYF. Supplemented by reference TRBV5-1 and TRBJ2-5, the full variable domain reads KAGVTQTPRYLIKTRGQQVTLSCSPISGHRSVSWYQQTPGQGLQFLFEYFSETQRNKGNFPGRFSGRQFSNSRSEMNVSTLELGDSALYLCASSVNPGQQETQYFGPGTRLLVL.

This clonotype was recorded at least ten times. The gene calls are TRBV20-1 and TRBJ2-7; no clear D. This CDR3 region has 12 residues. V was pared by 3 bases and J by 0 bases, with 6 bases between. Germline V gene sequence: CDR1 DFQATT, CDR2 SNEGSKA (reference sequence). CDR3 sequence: CSASGTSYEQYF. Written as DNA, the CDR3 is TGCAGTGCTAGCGGAACCTCCTACGAGCAGTACTTC.

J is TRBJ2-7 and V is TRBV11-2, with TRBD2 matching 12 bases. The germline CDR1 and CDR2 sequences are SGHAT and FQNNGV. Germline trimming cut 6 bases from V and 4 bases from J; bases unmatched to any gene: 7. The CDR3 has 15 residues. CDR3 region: CASRKLAGGVYEQYF. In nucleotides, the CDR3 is TGTGCCAGCAGGAAACTAGCGGGAGGAGTGTACGAGCAGTACTTC.

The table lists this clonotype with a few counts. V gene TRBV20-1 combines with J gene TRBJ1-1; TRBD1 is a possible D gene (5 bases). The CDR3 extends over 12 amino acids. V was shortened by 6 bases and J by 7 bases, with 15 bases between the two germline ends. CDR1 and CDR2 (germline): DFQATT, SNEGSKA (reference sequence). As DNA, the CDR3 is TGCAGTGCCCCGGGGGATATGTTTGAAGCTTTCTTT. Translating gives CSAPGDMFEAFF.

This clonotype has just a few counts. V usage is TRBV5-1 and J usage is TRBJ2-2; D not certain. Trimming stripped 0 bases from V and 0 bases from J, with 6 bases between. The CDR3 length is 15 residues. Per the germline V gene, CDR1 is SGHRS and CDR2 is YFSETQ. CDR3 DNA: TGCGCCAGCAGCTTGGTCGAGTCGAACACCGGGGAGCTGTTTTTT. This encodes CASSLVESNTGELFF.

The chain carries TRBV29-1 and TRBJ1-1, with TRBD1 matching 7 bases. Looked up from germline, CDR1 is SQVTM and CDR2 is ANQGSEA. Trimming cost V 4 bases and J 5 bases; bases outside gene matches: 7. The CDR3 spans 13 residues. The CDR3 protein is CSVAQGGGTEAFF. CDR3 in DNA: TGCAGCGTTGCCCAGGGGGGAGGGACTGAAGCTTTCTTT.

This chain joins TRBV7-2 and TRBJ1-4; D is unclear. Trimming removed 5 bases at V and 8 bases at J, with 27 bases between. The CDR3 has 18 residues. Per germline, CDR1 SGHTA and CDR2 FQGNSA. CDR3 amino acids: CASSLPIPAYSAREKLFF. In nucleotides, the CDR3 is TGTGCCAGCAGCCTACCGATCCCCGCATATTCCGCTCGGGAAAAACTGTTTTTT.

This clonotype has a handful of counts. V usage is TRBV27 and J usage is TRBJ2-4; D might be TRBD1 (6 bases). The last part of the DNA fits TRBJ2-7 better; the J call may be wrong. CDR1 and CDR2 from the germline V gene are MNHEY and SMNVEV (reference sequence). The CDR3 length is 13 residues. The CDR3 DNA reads TGTGCCAGCAGTTTCCGGGACACCTACGAGCAGTACTTC. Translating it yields CASSFRDTYEQYF.

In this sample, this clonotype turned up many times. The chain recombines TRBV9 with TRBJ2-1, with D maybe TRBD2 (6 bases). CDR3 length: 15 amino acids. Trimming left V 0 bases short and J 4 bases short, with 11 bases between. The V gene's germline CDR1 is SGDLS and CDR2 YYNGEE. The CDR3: CASSVGGNGYNEQFF. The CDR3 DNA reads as TGTGCCAGCAGCGTAGGCGGGAACGGGTACAATGAGCAGTTCTTC.

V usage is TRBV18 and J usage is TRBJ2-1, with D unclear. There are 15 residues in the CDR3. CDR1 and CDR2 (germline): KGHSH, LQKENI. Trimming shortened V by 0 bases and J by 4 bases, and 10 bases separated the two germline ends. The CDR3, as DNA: TGTGCCAGCTCACCACCAGGGCAGATATACAATGAGCAGTTCTTC. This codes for CASSPPGQIYNEQFF.

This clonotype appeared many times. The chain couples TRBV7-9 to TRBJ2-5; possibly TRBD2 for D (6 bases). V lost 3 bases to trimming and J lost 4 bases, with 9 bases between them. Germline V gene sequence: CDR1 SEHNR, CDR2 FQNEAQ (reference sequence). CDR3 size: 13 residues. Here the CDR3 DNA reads TGTGCCAGCAGCTTTAGGGGAGGAGAGACCCAGTACTTC. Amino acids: CASSFRGGETQYF.

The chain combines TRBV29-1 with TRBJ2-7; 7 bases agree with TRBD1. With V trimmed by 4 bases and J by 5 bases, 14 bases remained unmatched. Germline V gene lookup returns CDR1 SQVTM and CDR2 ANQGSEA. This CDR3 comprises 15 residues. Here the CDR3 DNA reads TGCAGCGTTGTTACAGGCAGGGGGACCATCCACGAGCAGTACTTC. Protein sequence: CSVVTGRGTIHEQYF.

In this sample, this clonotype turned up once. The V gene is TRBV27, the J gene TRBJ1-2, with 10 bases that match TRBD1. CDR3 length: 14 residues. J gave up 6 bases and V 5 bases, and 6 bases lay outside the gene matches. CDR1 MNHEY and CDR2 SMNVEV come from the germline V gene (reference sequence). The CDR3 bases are TGTGCCAGCAGTGTGGGACAGGGGTGGCATGGCTACACCTTC. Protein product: CASSVGQGWHGYTF.

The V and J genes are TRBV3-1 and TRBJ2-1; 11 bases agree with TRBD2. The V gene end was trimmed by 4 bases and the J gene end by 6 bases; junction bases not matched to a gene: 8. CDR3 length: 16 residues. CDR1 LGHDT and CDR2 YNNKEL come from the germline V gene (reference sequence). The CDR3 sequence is CASSPNSGRAPNEQFF. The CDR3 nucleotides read TGTGCCAGCAGCCCTAATAGCGGGAGGGCACCCAATGAGCAGTTCTTC.

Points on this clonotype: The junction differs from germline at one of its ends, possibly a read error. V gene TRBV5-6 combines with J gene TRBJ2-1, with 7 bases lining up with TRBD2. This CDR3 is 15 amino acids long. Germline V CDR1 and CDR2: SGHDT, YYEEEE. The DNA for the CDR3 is TGTGCCAGCAGCTTCCGACTAGCCCCCTACAATGTGCAGTTCTTC. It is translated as CASSFRLAPYNVQFF.

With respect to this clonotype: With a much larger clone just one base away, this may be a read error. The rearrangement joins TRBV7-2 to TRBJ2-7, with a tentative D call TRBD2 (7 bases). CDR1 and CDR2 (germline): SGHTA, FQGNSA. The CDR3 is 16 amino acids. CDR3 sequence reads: CASGFPRGGLYYEQYF. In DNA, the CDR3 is TGTGCCAGCGGCTTCCCCAGGGGAGGGCTCTATTACGAGCAGTACTTC.

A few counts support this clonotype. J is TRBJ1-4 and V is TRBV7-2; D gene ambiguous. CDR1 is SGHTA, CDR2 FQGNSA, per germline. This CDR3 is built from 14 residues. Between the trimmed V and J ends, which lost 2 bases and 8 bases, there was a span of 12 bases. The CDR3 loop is CASSLNSGSEKLFF. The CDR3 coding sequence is TGTGCCAGCAGCTTAAACAGCGGGTCGGAAAAACTGTTTTTT.